The 22 T cell receptor beta chains presented below share a single source sample, sequenced in a study of CD8+CD57+ T cells in acquired aplastic anemia. CD8+CD57+ cell expansion, shown by flow cytometry, had occurred in the patients selected for sequencing. Profiling of TCR beta VDJ combinations and CDR3 sequences used genomic DNA as template. TCRdb re-called the reads with MiXCR, one entry per CDR3 protein. The sample lists 310,000 or so distinct CDR3 sequences, approximately 60% occurring once. What was sequenced was sorted CD4+, CD8+, or CD8+CD57+ T cells (not recorded which) from PBMCs. The receptor set was obtained from a human donor with aplastic anemia.

A few counts support this clonotype. V and J are TRBV3-1 and TRBJ2-2, with 13 bases lining up with TRBD2. This CDR3 contains 17 residues. Trimming took 8 bases from V and 3 from J; bases not matched to a gene: 9. Looked up from germline, CDR1 is LGHDT and CDR2 is YNNKEL (reference sequence). The CDR3 region is CASFGLAGVFHTGELFF. DNA of the CDR3: TGTGCCAGCTTCGGACTAGCGGGAGTGTTCCACACCGGGGAGCTGTTTTTT.

The chain couples TRBV7-3 to TRBJ2-3; possibly TRBD1 for D (5 bases). The V end lost 5 bases, the J end lost 4 bases, and 10 bases lay between the germline ends. Germline V gene sequence: CDR1 SGHTA, CDR2 FQGTGA. The CDR3 runs 13 residues. CDR3 nucleotide sequence: TGTGCCAGCAGCCCCAGGGCCCCAGATACGCAGTATTTT. It encodes CASSPRAPDTQYF.

The chain links TRBV9 to TRBJ1-2, with 10 bases aligning to TRBD1. J gave up 8 bases and V 5 bases, and 9 bases lay outside the gene matches. Germline assignment: CDR1 SGDLS and CDR2 YYNGEE. The CDR3 runs 14 residues. In DNA form, the CDR3 reads TGTGCCAGCAGTGAAAGGGACAGGGGACGAGGCTACACCTTC. This encodes CASSERDRGRGYTF. Filled out from reference TRBV9 and TRBJ1-2, the complete variable domain reads DSGVTQTPKHLITATGQRVTLRCSPRSGDLSVYWYQQSLDQGLQFLIQYYNGEERAKGNILERFSAQQFPDLHSELNLSSLELGDSALYFCASSERDRGRGYTFGSGTRLTVV.

This clonotype was observed many times. Germline and junction disagree at one end, which may indicate a read error. V is TRBV4-2 and J is TRBJ2-6; D not certain. CDR1 LGHNA and CDR2 YNFKEQ come from the germline V gene. The CDR3 extends over 16 amino acids. The CDR3 DNA reads as TGCGCCAGCAGCCAAGACGATCTAAGTGGGGCCAACGTCCTGACTTTC. This translates into CASSQDDLSGANVLTF.

With respect to this clonotype: At one end, the junction sequence differs from germline, possibly due to a read error. The rearrangement uses TRBV7-8 and TRBJ2-3, with 8 bases matching TRBD2. Germline V gives CDR1 SGHVS, CDR2 FQNEAQ. This CDR3 is built from 16 residues. The CDR3 loop is CASSWRTSMATDTQYF. The CDR3 DNA is TGTGCCAGCAGCTGGAGGACTAGCATGGCCACAGACACGCAGTATTTT.

The V gene is TRBV29-1, the J gene TRBJ1-1, with 8 bases lining up with TRBD1. The CDR3 is made up of 14 amino acids. J was trimmed by 5 bases and V by 1 base; bases with no gene match: 6. CDR1 is SQVTM, CDR2 ANQGSEA, per germline. CDR3 DNA: TGCAGCGTTGAAGGGCAGGGGGCAAATACTGAAGCTTTCTTT. It translates to CSVEGQGANTEAFF.

The chain combines TRBV5-6 with TRBJ2-1, with 9 bases matching TRBD2. The CDR3 covers 16 residues. CDR1 SGHDT and CDR2 YYEEEE come from the germline V gene. V dropped 1 base and J dropped 3; count of bases not matched to a gene: 5. The CDR3 region has the DNA TGTGCCAGCAGCTTGTTGAGTAGCGGGAGCTACAATGAGCAGTTCTTC. It is translated as CASSLLSSGSYNEQFF.

This clonotype was seen ten or more times. The chain links TRBV11-2 to TRBJ1-2; the D gene is possibly TRBD1 (5 bases). V was clipped by 5 bases and J by 4 bases, with 14 bases between them. The length of the CDR3 is 14 residues. Germline V gene data show CDR1 as SGHAT and CDR2 as FQNNGV. The CDR3 DNA reads TGTGCCAGCAGCACCGGGGGGGAGGGCTATGGCTACACCTTC. Translating gives CASSTGGEGYGYTF.

This clonotype was recorded many times. V gene TRBV20-1 combines with J gene TRBJ2-5; D is undetermined. The CDR3 contains 14 residues. CDR1 is DFQATT, CDR2 SNEGSKA, per germline (reference sequence). V lost 0 bases and J lost 2, with 10 bases in between. CDR3 in amino acids: CSARDPGIQETQYF. DNA for the CDR3: TGCAGTGCTAGAGATCCTGGGATACAAGAGACCCAGTACTTC.

J is TRBJ2-5 and V is TRBV15; 8 bases match TRBD2. V gave up 4 bases and J gave up 1 base; unmatched junction bases: 2. Germline-derived CDR1 and CDR2 are LNHNV and YYDKDF (reference sequence). This CDR3 region has 14 residues. The CDR3, as DNA: TGTGCCACCAGCACCCGGGGGGGCCAAGAGACCCAGTACTTC. Its protein is CATSTRGGQETQYF. Full variable domain (outside the CDR3, taken from reference TRBV15 and TRBJ2-5): DAMVIQNPRYQVTQFGKPVTLSCSQTLNHNVMYWYQQKSSQAPKLLFHYYDKDFNNEADTPDNFQSRRPNTSFCFLDIRSPGLGDTAMYLCATSTRGGQETQYFGPGTRLLVL.

The V call is TRBV7-9, the J call TRBJ1-3, with D unresolved. The germline gives CDR1 SEHNR, CDR2 FQNEAQ (reference sequence). Trimming took off 7 bases at V and 0 bases at J, with 7 bases between the two ends. The CDR3 has 13 residues. The CDR3 here is CASTQPSGNTIYF. CDR3 bases: TGTGCCAGCACCCAACCCTCTGGAAACACCATATATTTT.

The gene calls are TRBV2 and TRBJ1-3; D remains unclear. V was shortened by 1 base and J by 0 bases, with 7 bases between the two germline ends. The CDR3 has 15 residues. Germline values: CDR1 SNHLY, CDR2 FYNNEI. Written as DNA, the CDR3 is TGTGCCAGCAGTGAAGTTCCGAGCTCTGGAAACACCATATATTTT. Its protein product is CASSEVPSSGNTIYF.

V usage is TRBV5-1 and J usage is TRBJ1-1; D gene uncertain. V lost 2 bases to trimming and J lost 0 bases, with 8 bases between them. The CDR3 contains 14 residues. Looked up from germline, CDR1 is SGHRS and CDR2 is YFSETQ. The CDR3 sequence is CASSLVQLNTEAFF. The CDR3 nucleotides read TGCGCCAGCAGCTTAGTACAGTTGAACACTGAAGCTTTCTTT.

This clonotype appeared many times. V usage is TRBV6-2 or TRBV6-3 and J usage is TRBJ2-7; D remains unclear. Between the trimmed V and J ends, which lost 6 bases and 9 bases, there was a span of 24 bases. Germline loops: CDR1 MNHEY, CDR2 SVGEGT. CDR3 size: 15 residues. The CDR3 DNA is TGTGCCAGCAGGGAACGAGGTGGTAGGAACTCGAGGCAGTACTTC. Residues: CASRERGGRNSRQYF.

The chain combines TRBV7-2 with TRBJ2-7; tentatively, D is TRBD1 or TRBD2 (5 bases each). This CDR3 comprises 14 residues. Per the germline V gene, CDR1 is SGHTA and CDR2 is FQGNSA. V was trimmed by 5 bases and J by 7 bases, leaving 18 bases between them. CDR3 DNA: TGTGCCAGCAGCCTCCCGGGACGGCAGCTTGAGCAGTACTTC. This encodes CASSLPGRQLEQYF.

The DNA of the CDR3 is TGTGCCAGCAGCTTAGAGTACAGGGCCGGTCAGCCCCAGTACTTC. It translates to CASSLEYRAGQPQYF. The chain joins TRBV7-8 to TRBJ2-5, with a tentative D call TRBD1 (6 bases). The CDR3 has 15 residues. The V end lost 1 base, the J end lost 9 bases, and 18 bases lay between the germline ends. From germline, CDR1 is SGHVS and CDR2 FQNEAQ.

This clonotype was found a few times. The gene calls are TRBV9 and TRBJ2-1, with D maybe TRBD2 (6 bases). There are 13 residues in the CDR3. Trimming pared 1 base from V and 8 bases from J, leaving 10 bases between. Per germline, CDR1 SGDLS and CDR2 YYNGEE. Here the CDR3 DNA reads TGTGCCAGCAGCGTAACAGGAGGGGATGAGCAGTTCTTC. Translation gives CASSVTGGDEQFF.

The V call is TRBV7-2, the J call TRBJ2-1; D gene ambiguous. The length of the CDR3 is 11 residues. The germline V gene has CDR1 SGHTA and CDR2 FQGNSA. V was trimmed by 2 bases and J by 7 bases, leaving 3 bases between them. The CDR3 sequence: CASSLWNEQFF. The CDR3 DNA is TGTGCCAGCAGCTTATGGAATGAGCAGTTCTTC.

The V gene is TRBV29-1, the J gene TRBJ2-2; 9 bases are shared with TRBD2. The CDR3 sequence is 14 residues long. The J segment lost 8 bases and the V segment lost 6 bases, leaving 10 bases of the junction unmatched. In germline, CDR1 is SQVTM, CDR2 ANQGSEA. This chain's CDR3 is CSVRTSAGGGELFF. CDR3 nucleotide sequence: TGCAGCGTCAGGACTAGCGCCGGAGGAGGGGAGCTGTTTTTT.

The chain has TRBV20-1 and TRBJ2-7; TRBD1 is a possible D gene (6 bases). V lost 0 bases and J 6 bases, leaving 15 bases between the germline ends. CDR3 length equals 14 residues. Germline assignment: CDR1 DFQATT and CDR2 SNEGSKA (reference sequence). CDR3 coding DNA: TGCAGTGCTAGAGAGAGTCCTGGACAGACCGAGCAGTACTTC. This encodes CSARESPGQTEQYF.

This chain links TRBV5-1 with TRBJ2-1; the match to TRBD1 covers 9 bases. The CDR3 loop spans 17 amino acids. Germline CDR1 reads SGHRS; CDR2 reads YFSETQ. Trimming removed 0 bases from V and 2 bases from J; junction bases left unmatched: 6. CDR3 sequence: CASSLETGGRAYNEQFF. The CDR3 region has the DNA TGCGCCAGCAGCTTGGAGACAGGGGGTCGGGCCTACAATGAGCAGTTCTTC.

The chain recombines TRBV2 with TRBJ2-3, with 8 bases fitting TRBD2. The germline CDR1 and CDR2 sequences are SNHLY and FYNNEI. Trimming removed 4 bases from V and 7 bases from J; junction bases left unmatched: 4. This CDR3 spans 13 amino acids. The CDR3: CASSGPGGNTQYF. The DNA of the CDR3 is TGTGCCAGCAGTGGGCCGGGGGGGAATACGCAGTATTTT. Full variable domain (missing parts from reference TRBV2 and TRBJ2-3): EPEVTQTPSHQVTQMGQEVILRCVPISNHLYFYWYRQILGQKVEFLVSFYNNEISEKSEIFDDQFSVERPDGSNFTLKIRSTKLEDSAMYFCASSGPGGNTQYFGPGTRLTVL.